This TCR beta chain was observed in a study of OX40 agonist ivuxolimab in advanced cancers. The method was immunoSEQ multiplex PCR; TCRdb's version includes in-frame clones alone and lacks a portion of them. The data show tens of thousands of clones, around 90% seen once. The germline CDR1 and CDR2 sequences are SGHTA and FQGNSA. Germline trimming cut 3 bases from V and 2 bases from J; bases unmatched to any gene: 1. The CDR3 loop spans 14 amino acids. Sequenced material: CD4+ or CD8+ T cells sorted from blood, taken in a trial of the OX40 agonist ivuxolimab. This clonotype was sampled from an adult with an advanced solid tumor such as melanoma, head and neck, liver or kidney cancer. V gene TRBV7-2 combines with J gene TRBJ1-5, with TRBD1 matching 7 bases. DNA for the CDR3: TGTGCCAGCAGCTTCGACAGGGGCAATCAGCCCCAGCATTTT. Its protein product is CASSFDRGNQPQHF. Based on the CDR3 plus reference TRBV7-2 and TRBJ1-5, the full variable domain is GAGVSQSPSNKVTEKGKDVELRCDPISGHTALYWYRQSLGQGLEFLIYFQGNSAPDKSGLPSDRFSAERTGGSVSTLTIQRTQQEDSAVYLCASSFDRGNQPQHFGDGTRLSIL.